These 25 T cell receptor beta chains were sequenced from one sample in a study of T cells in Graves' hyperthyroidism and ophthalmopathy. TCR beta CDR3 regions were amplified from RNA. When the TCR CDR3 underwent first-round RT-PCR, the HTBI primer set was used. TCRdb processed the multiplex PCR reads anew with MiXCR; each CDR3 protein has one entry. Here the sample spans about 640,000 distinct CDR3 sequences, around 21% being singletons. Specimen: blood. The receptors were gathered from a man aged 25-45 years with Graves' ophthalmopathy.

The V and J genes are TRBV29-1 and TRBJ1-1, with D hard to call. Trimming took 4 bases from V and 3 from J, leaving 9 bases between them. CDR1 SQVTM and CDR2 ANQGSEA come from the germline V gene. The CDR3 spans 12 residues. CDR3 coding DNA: TGCAGCGTTGTTCTGCAGCACACTGAAGCTTTCTTT. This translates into CSVVLQHTEAFF.

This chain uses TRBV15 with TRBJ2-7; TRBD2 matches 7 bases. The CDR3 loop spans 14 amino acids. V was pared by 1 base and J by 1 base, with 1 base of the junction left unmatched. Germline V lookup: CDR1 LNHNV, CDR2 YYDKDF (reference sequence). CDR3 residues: CATSRAGGSYEQYF. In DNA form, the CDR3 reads TGTGCCACCAGCAGAGCGGGAGGTTCCTACGAGCAGTACTTC.

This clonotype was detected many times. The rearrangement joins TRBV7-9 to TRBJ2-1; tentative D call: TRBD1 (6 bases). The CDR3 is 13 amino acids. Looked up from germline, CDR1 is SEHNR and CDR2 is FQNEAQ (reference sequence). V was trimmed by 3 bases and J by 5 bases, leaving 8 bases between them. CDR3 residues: CASSFTGNNEQFF. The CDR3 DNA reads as TGTGCCAGCAGCTTTACAGGGAACAATGAGCAGTTCTTC.

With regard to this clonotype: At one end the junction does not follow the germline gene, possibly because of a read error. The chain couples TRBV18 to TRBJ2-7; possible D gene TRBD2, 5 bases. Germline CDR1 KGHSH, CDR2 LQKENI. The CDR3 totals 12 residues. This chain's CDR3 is CASSPGGYEQHF. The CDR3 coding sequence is TGTGCCAGCTCACCAGGAGGTTACGAGCAGCACTTC.

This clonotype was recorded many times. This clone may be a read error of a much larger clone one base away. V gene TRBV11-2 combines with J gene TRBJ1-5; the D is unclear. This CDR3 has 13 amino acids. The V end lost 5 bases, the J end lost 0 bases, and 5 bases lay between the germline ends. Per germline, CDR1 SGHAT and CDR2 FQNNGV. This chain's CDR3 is CASSVHSNQPQHF. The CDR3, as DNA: TGTGCCAGCAGCGTCCATAGCAATCAGCCCCAGCATTTT. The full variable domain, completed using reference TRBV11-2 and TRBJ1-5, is EAGVAQSPRYKIIEKRQSVAFWCNPISGHATLYWYQQILGQGPKLLIQFQNNGVVDDSQLPKDRFSAERLKGVDSTLKIQPAKLEDSAVYLCASSVHSNQPQHFGDGTRLSIL.

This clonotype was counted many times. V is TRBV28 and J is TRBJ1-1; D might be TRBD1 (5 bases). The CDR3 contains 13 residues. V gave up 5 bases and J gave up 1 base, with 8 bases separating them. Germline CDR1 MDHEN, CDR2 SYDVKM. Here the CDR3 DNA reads TGTGCCAGCAGTCGGACATCGAACACTGAAGCTTTCTTT. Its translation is CASSRTSNTEAFF.

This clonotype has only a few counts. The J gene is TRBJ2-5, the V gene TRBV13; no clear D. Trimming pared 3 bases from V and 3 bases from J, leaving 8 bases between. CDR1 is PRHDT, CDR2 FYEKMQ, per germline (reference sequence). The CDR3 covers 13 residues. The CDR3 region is CASSFWSEETQYF. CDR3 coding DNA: TGTGCCAGCAGCTTCTGGAGTGAAGAGACCCAGTACTTC.

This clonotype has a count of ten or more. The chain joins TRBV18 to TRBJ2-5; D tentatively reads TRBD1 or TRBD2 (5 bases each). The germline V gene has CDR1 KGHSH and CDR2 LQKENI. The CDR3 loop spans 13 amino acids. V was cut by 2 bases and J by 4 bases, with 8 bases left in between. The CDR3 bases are TGTGCCAGCTCACCAATTGGGGGAGAGACCCAGTACTTC. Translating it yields CASSPIGGETQYF.

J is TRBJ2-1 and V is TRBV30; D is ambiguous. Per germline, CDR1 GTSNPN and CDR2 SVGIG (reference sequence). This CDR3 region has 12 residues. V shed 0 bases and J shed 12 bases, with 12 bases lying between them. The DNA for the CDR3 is TGTGCCTGGAGTGTAATGATGTCAGGGCAGTTCTTC. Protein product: CAWSVMMSGQFF.

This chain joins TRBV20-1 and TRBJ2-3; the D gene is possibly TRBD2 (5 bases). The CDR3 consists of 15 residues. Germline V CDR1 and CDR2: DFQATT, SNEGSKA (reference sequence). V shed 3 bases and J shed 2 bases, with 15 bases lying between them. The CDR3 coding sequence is TGCAGTGCTAGGCCTTCTCCGGGATCCACAGATACGCAGTATTTT. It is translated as CSARPSPGSTDTQYF.

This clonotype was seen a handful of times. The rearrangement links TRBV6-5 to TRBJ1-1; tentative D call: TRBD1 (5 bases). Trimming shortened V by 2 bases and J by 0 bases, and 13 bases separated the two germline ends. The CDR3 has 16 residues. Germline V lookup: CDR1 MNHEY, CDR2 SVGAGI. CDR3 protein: CASSYEGRGMNTEAFF. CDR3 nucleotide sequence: TGTGCCAGCAGTTACGAGGGACGCGGGATGAACACTGAAGCTTTCTTT.

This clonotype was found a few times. The CDR3 DNA reads as TGTGCCAGCAGTTTGGCGCCCAGAGTCTACGAGCAGTACTTC. Translation: CASSLAPRVYEQYF. This sequence joins TRBV28 and TRBJ2-7; D gene unclear. Trimming took 3 bases from V and 3 from J, leaving 12 bases between them. CDR3 length: 14 amino acids. Germline CDR1 and CDR2: MDHEN and SYDVKM.

The CDR3 nucleotides read TGTGCCAGCAGTTTTGTTCAGGGGGATAACACCGGGGAGCTGTTTTTT. It yields the protein CASSFVQGDNTGELFF. V usage is TRBV6-2 or TRBV6-3 and J usage is TRBJ2-2; 7 bases match TRBD1. With V trimmed by 4 bases and J by 2 bases, 7 bases remained unmatched. Germline V lookup: CDR1 MNHEY, CDR2 SVGEGT. The CDR3 spans 16 residues.

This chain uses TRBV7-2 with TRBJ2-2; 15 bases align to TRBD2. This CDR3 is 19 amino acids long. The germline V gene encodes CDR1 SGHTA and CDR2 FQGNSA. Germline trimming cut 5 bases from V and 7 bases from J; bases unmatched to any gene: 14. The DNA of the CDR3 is TGTGCCAGCAGCCCCTGGACTAGCGGGAGGGCCTGGGATAACGGGGAGCTGTTTTTT. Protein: CASSPWTSGRAWDNGELFF.

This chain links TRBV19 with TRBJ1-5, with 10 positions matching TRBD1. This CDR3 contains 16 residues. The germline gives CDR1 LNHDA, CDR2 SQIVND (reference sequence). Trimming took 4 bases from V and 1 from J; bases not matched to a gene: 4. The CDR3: CASSTLGQGSNQPQHF. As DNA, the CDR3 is TGTGCCAGTAGTACCTTGGGACAGGGGAGCAATCAGCCCCAGCATTTT.

The DNA for the CDR3 is TGCAGTGCTAGTCCGGGGCCCTCAAATTCACCCCTCCACTTT. As protein: CSASPGPSNSPLHF. This chain joins TRBV20-1 and TRBJ1-6; possible D gene TRBD1, 5 bases. Germline lookup yields CDR1 DFQATT and CDR2 SNEGSKA (reference sequence). The ends were cut back, 3 bases at V and 7 bases at J, with 13 bases in the middle. CDR3 length: 14 residues.

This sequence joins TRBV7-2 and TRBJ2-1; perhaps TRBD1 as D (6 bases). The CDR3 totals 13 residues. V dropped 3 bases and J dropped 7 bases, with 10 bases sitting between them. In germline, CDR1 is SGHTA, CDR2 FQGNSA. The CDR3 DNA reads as TGTGCCAGCAGCTTTTTACAGGGAAATGAGCAGTTCTTC. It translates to CASSFLQGNEQFF.

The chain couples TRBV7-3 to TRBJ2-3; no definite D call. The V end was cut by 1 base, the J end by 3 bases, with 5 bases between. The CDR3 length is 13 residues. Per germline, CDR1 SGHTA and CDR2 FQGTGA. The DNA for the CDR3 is TGTGCCAGCAGCTTAAACCCGACAGATACGCAGTATTTT. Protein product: CASSLNPTDTQYF.

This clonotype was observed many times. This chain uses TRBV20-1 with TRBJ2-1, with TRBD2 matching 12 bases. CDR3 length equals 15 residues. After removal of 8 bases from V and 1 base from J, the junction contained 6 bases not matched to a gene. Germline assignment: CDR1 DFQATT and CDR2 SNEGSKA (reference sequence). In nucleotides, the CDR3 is TGCAGTCGGCTAGCGGGAGGGCGATCCTACAATGAGCAGTTCTTC. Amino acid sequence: CSRLAGGRSYNEQFF.

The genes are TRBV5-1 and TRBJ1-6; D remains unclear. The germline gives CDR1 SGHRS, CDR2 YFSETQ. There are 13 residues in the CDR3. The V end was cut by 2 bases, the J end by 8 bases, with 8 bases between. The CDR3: CASSLAGHSPLHF. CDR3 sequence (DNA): TGCGCCAGCAGCTTAGCAGGTCATTCACCCCTCCACTTT.

CDR3 nucleotide sequence: TGTGCCAGCAGTTACCCAGGGACTATCCCAGGGAACAATGAGCAGTTCTTC. It encodes CASSYPGTIPGNNEQFF. The genes are TRBV6-2 or TRBV6-3 and TRBJ2-1; 7 nucleotides line up with TRBD2. Unmatched junction bases numbered 12, after V lost 2 bases and J lost 5 bases. This CDR3 is 17 amino acids long. Germline assignment: CDR1 MNHEY and CDR2 SVGEGT.

The chain's CDR3 is CASSFYSGTGPYEQYF. CDR3 bases: TGTGCCAGCAGCTTCTACTCCGGGACAGGGCCCTACGAGCAGTACTTC. The chain combines TRBV7-2 with TRBJ2-7, with 9 bases fitting TRBD1. Looked up from germline, CDR1 is SGHTA and CDR2 is FQGNSA. The CDR3 is 16 residues long. V was clipped by 3 bases and J by 2 bases; unmatched bases: 8.

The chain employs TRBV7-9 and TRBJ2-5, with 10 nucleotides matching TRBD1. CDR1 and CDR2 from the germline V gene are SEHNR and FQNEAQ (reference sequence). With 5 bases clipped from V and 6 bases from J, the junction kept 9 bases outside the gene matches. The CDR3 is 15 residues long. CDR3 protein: CASSLLGQGEKTQYF. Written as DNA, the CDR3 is TGTGCCAGCAGCCTACTAGGACAGGGGGAAAAGACCCAGTACTTC.

CDR3 nucleotide sequence: TGCGCCAGCAGCCAAGAACCCCAAGGGACCTACGAGCAGTACTTC. Its translation: CASSQEPQGTYEQYF. The rearrangement links TRBV4-1 to TRBJ2-7; D is ambiguous. Germline values: CDR1 MGHRA, CDR2 YSYEKL. The V end was cut by 0 bases, the J end by 2 bases, with 11 bases between. The CDR3 extends over 15 amino acids.

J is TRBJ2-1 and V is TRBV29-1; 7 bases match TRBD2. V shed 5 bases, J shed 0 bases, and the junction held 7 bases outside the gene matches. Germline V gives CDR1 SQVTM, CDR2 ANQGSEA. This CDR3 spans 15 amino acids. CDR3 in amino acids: CSVPRLAASYNEQFF. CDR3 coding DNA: TGCAGCGTTCCTCGTCTAGCGGCCTCCTACAATGAGCAGTTCTTC.